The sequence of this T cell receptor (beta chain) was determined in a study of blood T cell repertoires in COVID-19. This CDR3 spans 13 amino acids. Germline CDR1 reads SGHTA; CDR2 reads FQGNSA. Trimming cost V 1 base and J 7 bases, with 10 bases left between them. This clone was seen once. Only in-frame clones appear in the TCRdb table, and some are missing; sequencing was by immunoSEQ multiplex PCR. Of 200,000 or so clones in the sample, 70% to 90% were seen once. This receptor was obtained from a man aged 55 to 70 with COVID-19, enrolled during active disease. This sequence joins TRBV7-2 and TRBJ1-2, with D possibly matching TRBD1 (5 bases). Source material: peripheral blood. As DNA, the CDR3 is TGTGCCAGCAGCTTAGTAGGGGTTGGTGGCTACACCTTC. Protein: CASSLVGVGGYTF.